This is a list of T cell receptor beta chains from one sample in a study of shared T cell receptors in the human thymus. TCRdb keeps only in-frame clones here, not all; method: immunoSEQ multiplex PCR. In the table there are hundreds of thousands of clones, around 87% of which are singletons. This same sample was also part of a study on human thymus T cells.

Source material: thymocytes. These receptors came from a boy in the first two years of life with a congenital heart defect. The CDR3 runs from the conserved cysteine through the conserved F or W. Fields, in order: J gene, V gene, D gene, CDR3 DNA, CDR3 protein. D genes are given only for firm matches.

>TRBJ2-6|TRBV4-1|TRBD1
TGCGCCAGCAGCCAAGAGGGACAGGGACCCTCTGGGGCCAACGTCCTGACTTTC
CASSQEGQGPSGANVLTF
>TRBJ1-2|TRBV4-3|.
TGCGCCAGCAGCCAAGTAGAAGCCGTGTCCGGGATTAACTATGGCTACACCTTC
CASSQVEAVSGINYGYTF
>TRBJ2-1|TRBV28|TRBD2
TGTGCCAGCAGTCCTCTAGCGGGAGGGCTAAGTGAGCAGTTCTTC
CASSPLAGGLSEQFF
>TRBJ2-1|TRBV20-1|TRBD2
TGCAGTGCTAACATAGCGGGAGGGTTCTTC
CSANIAGGFF
>TRBJ2-5|TRBV27|.
TGTGCCAGCGCCCTAAAGACCCAGTACTTC
CASALKTQYF
>TRBJ1-2|TRBV4-2|TRBD1
TGTGCCAGCAGCCCTCCGACAGGGCCGGGAGTTAATTATGGCTACACCTTC
CASSPPTGPGVNYGYTF
>TRBJ2-2|TRBV18|.
TGTGCCAGCTCACGAAGCGACAGGACCGGGGAGCTGTTTTTT
CASSRSDRTGELFF
>TRBJ2-3|TRBV7-3|TRBD1
TGTGCCAGCAGCCCGAGGGACAGGACCCTTCAGGATACGCAGTATTTT
CASSPRDRTLQDTQYF
>TRBJ2-5|TRBV7-9|TRBD2
TGTGCCAGCAGCGTAAGACTAGCGGGGGAAGAGACCCAGTACTTC
CASSVRLAGEETQYF
>TRBJ2-2|TRBV15|TRBD2
TGTGCCACCAGTAGGTCTAGCGGGACCGGGGAGCTGTTTTTT
CATSRSSGTGELFF
>TRBJ1-2|TRBV5-1|TRBD1
TGCGCCAGCAGCGGGGAGCCGACAGGGCGCGGCTACACCTTC
CASSGEPTGRGYTF
>TRBJ1-2|TRBV27|TRBD1
TGTGCCAGCAGACCCCTCCTCCCCAGGGGGTCCTATGGCTACACCTTC
CASRPLLPRGSYGYTF
>TRBJ2-6|TRBV5-1|.
TGCGCCAGCAGCCCCGCGGGACTCACAAGGAGGGGGGCCAACGTCCTGACTTTC
CASSPAGLTRRGANVLTF
>TRBJ1-1|TRBV5-1|TRBD1
TGCGCCAGCAGCTTAGACGAAGGACAGGGCTTAAGCACTGAAGCTTTCTTT
CASSLDEGQGLSTEAFF
>TRBJ1-4|TRBV28|.
TGTGCCAGCAGCCGTAGCTGGGGCGCAACTAATGAAAAACTGTTTTTT
CASSRSWGATNEKLFF
>TRBJ2-3|TRBV7-3|TRBD1
TGTGCCAGCAGTTCAACAGGGGCAGATACGCAGTATTTT
CASSSTGADTQYF